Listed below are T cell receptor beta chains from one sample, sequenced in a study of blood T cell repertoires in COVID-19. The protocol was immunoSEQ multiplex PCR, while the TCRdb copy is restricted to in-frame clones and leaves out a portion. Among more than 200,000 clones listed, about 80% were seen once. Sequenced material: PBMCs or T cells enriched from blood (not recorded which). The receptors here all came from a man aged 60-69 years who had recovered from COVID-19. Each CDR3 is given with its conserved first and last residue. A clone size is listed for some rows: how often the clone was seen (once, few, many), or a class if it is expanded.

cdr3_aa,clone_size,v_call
CASSEAVLNIQYF,-,TRBV6-1
CASSPGTASSGNTIYF,-,TRBV5-6
CASGLVPFDRLNEKLFF,-,TRBV12-5
CASSQEVWVGSIAGYTF,-,TRBV6-2/TRBV6-3
CASSLQRGGMNEQFF,-,TRBV14
CASSLGGQMNTEAFF,-,TRBV11-3
CASSEASQGVEKLFF,-,TRBV2
CASSFGTGNGYTF,once,TRBV11-2
CASSLPRPNTGELFF,-,TRBV7-6
CASSFGQGYTDTQYF,-,TRBV13
CASSQGTASGVTDTQYF,-,TRBV3-1/TRBV3-2
CASSRQGSGNTIYF,-,TRBV19
CASTRPKRGRYEQYF,-,TRBV10-1
CASRGDRVGQETQYF,-,TRBV19
CASSSGSGANVLTF,few,TRBV19
CASSYVGGATGANYGYTF,-,TRBV6-2/TRBV6-3